This T cell receptor (beta chain) was identified in a study of CD8 T cells in ankylosing spondylitis. Study findings and constraints: The authors found the disease-linked clones to be CD8+ and relatively rare in peripheral blood. Some motif variants had been reported before (in reactive arthritis synovial fluid and blood). Reported data indicate significant enrichment of disease-linked clones within matched ankylosing spondylitis synovial fluid. A TCR beta motif made of roughly eight highly homologous variants seemed typical of ankylosing spondylitis blood.

This clonotype was counted a few times. Its antigen is not identified. 5'-RACE, quantitative and with molecular barcodes, yielded the TCR beta libraries. Each CDR3 protein gets one entry after TCRdb re-called the 5' RACE reads with MiXCR. The repertoire holds approximately 400,000 distinct CDR3 sequences, with 26% as singletons. From germline, CDR1 is SEHNR and CDR2 FQNEAQ (reference sequence). V was clipped by 8 bases and J by 5 bases; unmatched bases: 3. The CDR3 runs to 12 residues. Sequenced: blood, either unsorted or a sorted T cell fraction (not recorded which). This TCR came from a male donor with ankylosing spondylitis. The chain joins TRBV7-9 to TRBJ1-2; 9 nucleotides agree with TRBD1. The CDR3 DNA reads as TGTGCCAGCGGGGGACAGGGATATGGCTACACCTTC. Translated: CASGGQGYGYTF.